This T cell receptor (beta chain) emerged from a study of T cell repertoires in aging, cancer and after chemotherapy. Study-level background: Six age groups, ranging from 30 or younger to 70 or older, included the donors. Chronic lymphocytic leukemia patients on fludarabine- or bendamustine-based regimens gave paired samples before and after chemotherapy. The study, taken as a whole, reports: Untreated cancer patients had significantly lower blood TCR diversity than age-matched healthy donors. Median generation probability rose over the chemotherapy interval in each cancer cohort, suggesting rebound thymic output.

Germline V CDR1 and CDR2: MNHEY, SVGEGT. This CDR3 has 14 amino acids. V dropped 5 bases and J dropped 5; count of bases not matched to a gene: 4. On this clonotype: Antigen: not known.

TCR beta rearrangements were amplified from peripheral blood genomic DNA. Multiplex touch-down PCR with TRB-A/B primers amplified rearranged V-D-J TRB sequences. TCRdb passed the multiplex PCR reads through MiXCR, listing each CDR3 protein once. The sample shows several thousand distinct CDR3 sequences, about 36% of them seen only once. Sequenced input: blood. The receptor was isolated from a human donor with a blood cancer. The chain links TRBV6-2 or TRBV6-3 to TRBJ1-5; TRBD1 aligns across 9 bases. The CDR3 here is CASSRDRDHQPQHF. The CDR3 coding sequence is TGTGCCAGCAGTCGGGACAGGGACCATCAGCCCCAGCATTTT.